Presented here are 29 T cell receptor beta chains from one specimen sequenced in a study of cytomegalovirus exposure and HLA in healthy donors. PCR involved 60 Vbeta and 13 Jbeta primers. The protocol was immunoSEQ multiplex PCR, while the TCRdb copy is restricted to in-frame clones and leaves out a portion. Among about 190,000 clones listed, about four fifths were seen once. Sequenced material: PBMCs. These receptor sequences come from a man between 18 and 35 years old in good health and CMV-seronegative.

The V and J genes are TRBV18 and TRBJ2-7; D is possibly TRBD2 (7 bases). V was cut by 3 bases and J by 3 bases, with 15 bases left in between. The length of the CDR3 is 15 residues. Germline CDR1 KGHSH, CDR2 LQKENI. The CDR3 bases are TGTGCCAGCTCACCTTCAACGGGGGGCCTCTACGAGCAGTACTTC. It is translated as CASSPSTGGLYEQYF.

The J gene is TRBJ2-7, the V gene TRBV7-9, with D possibly matching TRBD1 (6 bases). Trimming left V 7 bases short and J 3 bases short, with 13 bases between. The CDR3 spans 13 residues. From germline, CDR1 is SEHNR and CDR2 FQNEAQ (reference sequence). Here the CDR3 reads CASTHLDSYEQYF. The CDR3 DNA reads as TGTGCCAGCACCCACCTGGACAGCTACGAGCAGTACTTC.

The chain joins TRBV5-6 to TRBJ2-3; D is perhaps TRBD1 (6 bases). Germline-derived CDR1 and CDR2 are SGHDT and YYEEEE. The V gene lost 2 bases and the J gene lost 1 base, with 8 bases spanning the gap. The CDR3 loop spans 14 amino acids. The CDR3 coding sequence is TGTGCCAGCAGCTTTGGGGGCGGCACAGATACGCAGTATTTT. It is translated as CASSFGGGTDTQYF.

On this clone: Other DNA sequences within the sample encode an identical CDR3. The rearrangement uses TRBV21-1 and TRBJ2-1; the table's D call of TRBD2 was not tested on the DNA. TRBV21-1 is given as a pseudogene. This CDR3 spans 16 amino acids. DNA of the CDR3: TGTGCTAGCAGCAAAGCTAGCGGGAGGGCCTACAATGAGCAGTTCTTC. As protein: CASSKASGRAYNEQFF.

The V call is TRBV7-2, the J call TRBJ1-5; D gene unclear. Trimming cost V 5 bases and J 3 bases, with 5 bases left between them. The germline gives CDR1 SGHTA, CDR2 FQGNSA. This CDR3 comprises 12 residues. The CDR3 here is CASSAVNQPQHF. As DNA, the CDR3 is TGTGCCAGCAGCGCGGTCAATCAGCCCCAGCATTTT.

This clone appeared once. The V and J genes are TRBV4-3 and TRBJ2-3, with D possibly matching TRBD1 (6 bases). Trimming took off 4 bases at V and 0 bases at J, with 11 bases between the two ends. The CDR3 runs to 15 residues. The V gene's germline CDR1 is LGHNA and CDR2 YSLEER. The chain's CDR3 is CASSPGTTSTDTQYF. In DNA, the CDR3 is TGCGCCAGCAGCCCCGGGACAACTAGCACAGATACGCAGTATTTT.

The rearrangement joins TRBV19 to TRBJ1-1; D ambiguous. The ends were cut back, 6 bases at V and 1 base at J, with 15 bases in the middle. The germline CDR1 and CDR2 sequences are LNHDA and SQIVND (reference sequence). This CDR3 is built from 15 residues. The CDR3 coding sequence is TGTGCCAGTAGCTCGACGGGAACAACGAACACTGAAGCTTTCTTT. Protein sequence: CASSSTGTTNTEAFF.

V is TRBV2 and J is TRBJ2-1; the D gene is possibly TRBD2 (6 bases). CDR3 length equals 15 residues. V was shortened by 3 bases and J by 2 bases, with 11 bases between the two germline ends. Looked up from germline, CDR1 is SNHLY and CDR2 is FYNNEI. CDR3 coding DNA: TGTGCCAGCAGTGAGCTAGCGAGCGCCTACAATGAGCAGTTCTTC. Encoded protein: CASSELASAYNEQFF.

This chain uses TRBV19 with TRBJ1-5; D gene ambiguous. There are 14 residues in the CDR3. The V gene's germline CDR1 is LNHDA and CDR2 SQIVND (reference sequence). Trimming took 5 bases from V and 3 from J, leaving 11 bases between them. CDR3 coding DNA: TGTGCCAGTAGTGAAAACAGATACAATCAGCCCCAGCATTTT. Translating gives CASSENRYNQPQHF.

J is TRBJ2-1 and V is TRBV10-3; a possible D gene is TRBD2 (6 bases). Germline CDR1 is ENHRY and CDR2 is SYGVKD. The CDR3 has 16 amino acids. V shed 6 bases and J shed 0 bases, with 15 bases lying between them. The DNA of the CDR3 is TGTGCCATCAGAGCCGTTAGCGGAGACTCCTACAATGAGCAGTTCTTC. Its protein is CAIRAVSGDSYNEQFF.

The rearrangement links TRBV2 to TRBJ2-3; maybe TRBD2 (7 bases). Per the germline V gene, CDR1 is SNHLY and CDR2 is FYNNEI. Trimming took 6 bases from V and 5 from J, leaving 21 bases between them. The CDR3 sequence is 16 residues long. DNA of the CDR3: TGTGCCAGCAGCCCTTTCATGGGGGGAGGGGGAGATACGCAGTATTTT. Protein product: CASSPFMGGGGDTQYF. Drawing the rest from reference TRBV2 and TRBJ2-3, the complete variable domain is EPEVTQTPSHQVTQMGQEVILRCVPISNHLYFYWYRQILGQKVEFLVSFYNNEISEKSEIFDDQFSVERPDGSNFTLKIRSTKLEDSAMYFCASSPFMGGGGDTQYFGPGTRLTVL.

The chain recombines TRBV28 with TRBJ2-1, with a weak D call TRBD1 (6 bases). CDR1 and CDR2 (germline): MDHEN, SYDVKM. The CDR3 runs to 16 residues. The V gene lost 5 bases and the J gene lost 4 bases, with 18 bases spanning the gap. The CDR3 coding sequence is TGTGCCAGCAGTCCTCTACAGGGTGGGGGATACAATGAGCAGTTCTTC. This codes for CASSPLQGGGYNEQFF.

This rearrangement joins TRBV5-5 to TRBJ2-2; 7 positions match TRBD1. Trimming at V came to 1 base and at J to 6 bases, leaving 3 bases not matched to a gene. Germline CDR1 and CDR2: SGHKS and YYEKEE (reference sequence). The CDR3 has 14 residues. The CDR3 DNA reads as TGTGCCAGCAGCTTGACAGGGGTCCCCGGGGAGCTGTTTTTT. It is translated as CASSLTGVPGELFF.

This clone turned up a few times. This chain connects TRBV20-1 to TRBJ2-1; weak D call: TRBD1 (6 bases). The CDR3 has 11 residues. Deletions cut 6 bases from V and 5 bases from J, with 8 bases between. Per the germline V gene, CDR1 is DFQATT and CDR2 is SNEGSKA (reference sequence). The DNA of the CDR3 is TGCAGTGCCTACAGGGACAATGAGCAGTTCTTC. Translation: CSAYRDNEQFF.

V is TRBV6-1 and J is TRBJ1-2; unclear D gene. CDR1 is MNHNS and CDR2 is SASEGT in the germline V gene. The V end lost 4 bases, the J end lost 2 bases, and 5 bases lay between the germline ends. CDR3 length equals 12 residues. The CDR3 protein is CASSVRNYGYTF. As DNA, the CDR3 is TGTGCCAGCAGTGTTAGAAACTATGGCTACACCTTC.

V is TRBV7-2 and J is TRBJ2-7, with TRBD2 matching over 12 bases. Germline CDR1 SGHTA, CDR2 FQGNSA. CDR3 length equals 18 residues. V was pared by 5 bases and J by 0 bases, with 11 bases of the junction left unmatched. This chain's CDR3 is CASSDPGTSGPYSYEQYF. The CDR3 DNA reads TGTGCCAGCAGCGACCCCGGGACTAGCGGGCCATACTCCTACGAGCAGTACTTC.

This clone was observed a single time. CDR3: CASSLRPAGATNYGYTF. The CDR3 region has the DNA TGTGCCAGCAGCTTACGGCCGGCAGGGGCGACTAACTATGGCTACACCTTC. This chain links TRBV7-2 with TRBJ1-2; D might be TRBD1 (6 bases). Trimming stripped 2 bases from V and 0 bases from J, with 16 bases between. Germline V gene data show CDR1 as SGHTA and CDR2 as FQGNSA. There are 17 residues in the CDR3.

V usage is TRBV5-1 and J usage is TRBJ2-5; D gene ambiguous. Trimming pared 4 bases from V and 2 bases from J, leaving 12 bases between. Germline CDR1 and CDR2: SGHRS and YFSETQ. This CDR3 contains 14 residues. This CDR3 is CASSQAASQETQYF. CDR3 DNA sequence: TGCGCCAGCAGCCAAGCCGCCTCTCAAGAGACCCAGTACTTC.

This chain uses TRBV18 with TRBJ1-1; D remains unclear. V was clipped by 2 bases and J by 3 bases, with 10 bases between them. The CDR3 sequence is 14 residues long. Per germline, CDR1 KGHSH and CDR2 LQKENI. The CDR3 DNA follows: TGTGCCAGCTCACCAAAGGTGAGGGACACTGAAGCTTTCTTT. Amino acid sequence: CASSPKVRDTEAFF.

The CDR3 DNA sequence: TGCGCCAGCCGGGTAGGGGGCAATCAGCCCCAGCATTTT. It codes for CASRVGGNQPQHF. This rearrangement joins TRBV10-2 to TRBJ1-5; weak D call: TRBD1 (5 bases). Trimming shortened V by 8 bases and J by 2 bases, and 10 bases separated the two germline ends. Germline V gene data show CDR1 as WSHSY and CDR2 as SAAADI. CDR3 length equals 13 residues.

The chain carries TRBV15 and TRBJ2-7; 10 bases are shared with TRBD1. Germline assignment: CDR1 LNHNV and CDR2 YYDKDF (reference sequence). The CDR3 covers 16 residues. V lost 2 bases, J lost 4 bases, and 8 bases stayed unmatched. The DNA for the CDR3 is TGTGCCACCAGCAGAAAGGGACAGGGGACTAAGTACGAGCAGTACTTC. This gives the protein CATSRKGQGTKYEQYF.

The chain carries TRBV7-6 and TRBJ2-1; 7 bases align to TRBD2. This CDR3 is 17 amino acids long. CDR1 SGHVS and CDR2 FNYEAQ come from the germline V gene. The J segment lost 2 bases and the V segment lost 1 base, leaving 8 bases of the junction unmatched. CDR3 nucleotide sequence: TGTGCCAGCAGCTTAGAGGCTAGCGGACGGGCCTACAATGAGCAGTTCTTC. This codes for CASSLEASGRAYNEQFF.

This rearrangement joins TRBV2 to TRBJ2-2; tentatively, D is TRBD1 (5 bases). The CDR3 totals 15 residues. Trimming removed 3 bases at V and 0 bases at J, with 8 bases between. Germline V gene lookup returns CDR1 SNHLY and CDR2 FYNNEI. CDR3 coding DNA: TGTGCCAGCAGTGAGGGGCGGTCGAACACCGGGGAGCTGTTTTTT. Residues: CASSEGRSNTGELFF.

The V call is TRBV5-4, the J call TRBJ2-4; the D gene is possibly TRBD1 (5 bases). The V gene's germline CDR1 is SGHNT and CDR2 YYREEE (reference sequence). This CDR3 region has 13 residues. Between the trimmed V and J ends, which lost 1 base and 4 bases, there was a span of 6 bases. CDR3 in DNA: TGTGCCAGCAGCTTGCAGGGAAAAAACATTCAGTACTTC. It is translated as CASSLQGKNIQYF. The whole variable domain, filled in from reference TRBV5-4 and TRBJ2-4, reads ETGVTQSPTHLIKTRGQQVTLRCSSQSGHNTVSWYQQALGQGPQFIFQYYREEENGRGNFPPRFSGLQFPNYSSELNVNALELDDSALYLCASSLQGKNIQYFGAGTRLSVL.

The V gene is TRBV6-1, the J gene TRBJ1-1; D call uncertain. This CDR3 has 13 amino acids. The germline V and J ends were trimmed by 6 bases and 3 bases, with 11 bases remaining between them. Germline loops: CDR1 MNHNS, CDR2 SASEGT. Here the CDR3 DNA reads TGTGCCAGCAGCCCGATGGCAGACACTGAAGCTTTCTTT. It yields the protein CASSPMADTEAFF.

The genes are TRBV2 and TRBJ2-5; possibly TRBD2 for D (5 bases). The V gene's germline CDR1 is SNHLY and CDR2 FYNNEI. V dropped 7 bases and J dropped 0 bases, with 9 bases sitting between them. CDR3 length: 13 amino acids. CDR3 DNA sequence: TGTGCCAGCACCACGGACTACCAAGAGACCCAGTACTTC. This encodes CASTTDYQETQYF.

The chain has TRBV11-2 and TRBJ2-7, with TRBD1 identical over 9 bases. The CDR3 covers 14 residues. V lost 3 bases to trimming and J lost 4 bases; unmatched junction nucleotides: 4. Per the germline V gene, CDR1 is SGHAT and CDR2 is FQNNGV. CDR3 DNA sequence: TGTGCCAGCAGCTTTGACAGGGGGTCATACGAGCAGTACTTC. It yields the protein CASSFDRGSYEQYF.

J is TRBJ2-3 and V is TRBV15; D is ambiguous. The germline gives CDR1 LNHNV, CDR2 YYDKDF (reference sequence). This CDR3 is built from 13 residues. V was clipped by 0 bases and J by 3 bases, with 4 bases between them. The chain's CDR3 is CATSRDPTDTQYF. CDR3 DNA: TGTGCCACCAGCAGAGATCCTACAGATACGCAGTATTTT.

V gene TRBV2 combines with J gene TRBJ2-1; 7 bases fit TRBD2. The ends lost 6 bases at V and 10 bases at J; junction bases unmatched: 12. The CDR3 has 14 amino acids. Germline CDR1 SNHLY, CDR2 FYNNEI. The CDR3 DNA is TGTGCCAGCAGGGGAACTATTCTAGCGGAAGAGCAGTTCTTC. Translated, it gives CASRGTILAEEQFF.